This T cell receptor beta chain was recovered during a study of control samples from healthy donors and cancer patients. Sequencing used immunoSEQ multiplex PCR; TCRdb keeps in-frame clones, though not all of them. The repertoire holds roughly 130,000 clones, with around nine tenths as singletons. Germline V gives CDR1 DFQATT, CDR2 SNEGSKA (reference sequence). The CDR3 has 16 amino acids. J lost 6 bases, V lost 3 bases, and 12 bases had no gene match. The source is a man aged 18 to 35 in good health. The genes are TRBV20-1 and TRBJ2-3, with 10 bases fitting TRBD2. Sample: blood. This CDR3 reads CSASRSSGGYQDTQYF. CDR3 bases: TGCAGTGCTAGTAGGTCTAGCGGGGGTTACCAGGATACGCAGTATTTT.